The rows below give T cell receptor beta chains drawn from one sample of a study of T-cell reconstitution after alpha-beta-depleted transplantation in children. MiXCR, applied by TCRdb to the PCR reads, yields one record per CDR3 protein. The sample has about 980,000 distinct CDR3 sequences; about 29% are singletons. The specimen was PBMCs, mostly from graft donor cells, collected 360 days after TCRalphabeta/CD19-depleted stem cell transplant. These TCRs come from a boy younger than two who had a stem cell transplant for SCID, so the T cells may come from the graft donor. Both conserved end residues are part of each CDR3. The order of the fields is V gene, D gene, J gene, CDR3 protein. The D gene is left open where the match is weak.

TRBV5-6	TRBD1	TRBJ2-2	CASSAGTGVYTGELFF
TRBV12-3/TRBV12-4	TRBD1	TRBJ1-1	CASSTRQGGTEAFF
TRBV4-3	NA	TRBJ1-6	CASSQDIGNSPLHF
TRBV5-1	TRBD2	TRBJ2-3	CASSLISAGSRTDTQYF
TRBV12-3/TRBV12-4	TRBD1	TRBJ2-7	CASSPPGQGRHEQYF
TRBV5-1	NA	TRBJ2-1	CASSPEGAHGNEQFF
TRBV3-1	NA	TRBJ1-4	CASSLRGGGKEKLFF
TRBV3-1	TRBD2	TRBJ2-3	CASSQDWAQRGTDTQYF
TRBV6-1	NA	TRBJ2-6	CASSVLSGANVLTF
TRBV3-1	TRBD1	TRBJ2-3	CASSQALADRSTDTQYF
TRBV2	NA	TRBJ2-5	CASTETYQETQYF
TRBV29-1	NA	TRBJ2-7	CSVRLTGNDEQYF
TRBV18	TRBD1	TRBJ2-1	CASSRQGYNEQFF
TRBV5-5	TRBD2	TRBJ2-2	CASSAVAGRITGELFF
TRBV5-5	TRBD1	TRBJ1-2	CASSLTGSTSNYGYTF
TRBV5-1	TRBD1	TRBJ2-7	CASSPRTGIPYEQYF
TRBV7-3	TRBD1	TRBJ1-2	CASSLGAGGDGYTF
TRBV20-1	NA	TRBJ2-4	CSAPEGGGTAKNIQYF
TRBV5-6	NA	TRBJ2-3	CASISGTQYF
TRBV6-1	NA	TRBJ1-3	CAAVGQLGNTIYF
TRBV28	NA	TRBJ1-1	CASSWVGTYHEAFF
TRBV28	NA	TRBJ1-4	CASSLSRVDEKLFF
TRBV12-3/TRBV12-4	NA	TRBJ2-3	CASRLGDTQYF
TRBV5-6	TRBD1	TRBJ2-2	CASSPDRGGGELFF
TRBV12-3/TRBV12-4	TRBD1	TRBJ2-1	CASSYEGQILNEQFF
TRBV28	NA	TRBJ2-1	CASSFGPGLSYNEQFF
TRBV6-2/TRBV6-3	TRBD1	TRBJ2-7	CASGPGTGVVYEQYF
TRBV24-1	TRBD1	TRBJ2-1	CATSVGQGANEQFF
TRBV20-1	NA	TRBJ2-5	CSAPTIRVGGLGWETQYF